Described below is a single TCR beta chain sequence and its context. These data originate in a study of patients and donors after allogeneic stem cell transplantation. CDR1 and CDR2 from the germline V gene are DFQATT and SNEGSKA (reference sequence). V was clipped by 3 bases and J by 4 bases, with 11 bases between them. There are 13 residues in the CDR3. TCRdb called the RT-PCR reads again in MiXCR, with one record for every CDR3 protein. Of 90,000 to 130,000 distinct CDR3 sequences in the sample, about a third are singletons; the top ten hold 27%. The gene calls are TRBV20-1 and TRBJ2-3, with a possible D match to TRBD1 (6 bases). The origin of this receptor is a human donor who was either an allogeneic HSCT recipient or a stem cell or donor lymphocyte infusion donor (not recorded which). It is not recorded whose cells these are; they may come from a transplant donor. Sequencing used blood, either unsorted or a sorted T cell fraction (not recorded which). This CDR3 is CSASIGGADTQYF. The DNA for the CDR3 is TGCAGTGCTAGCATAGGGGGTGCAGATACGCAGTATTTT.